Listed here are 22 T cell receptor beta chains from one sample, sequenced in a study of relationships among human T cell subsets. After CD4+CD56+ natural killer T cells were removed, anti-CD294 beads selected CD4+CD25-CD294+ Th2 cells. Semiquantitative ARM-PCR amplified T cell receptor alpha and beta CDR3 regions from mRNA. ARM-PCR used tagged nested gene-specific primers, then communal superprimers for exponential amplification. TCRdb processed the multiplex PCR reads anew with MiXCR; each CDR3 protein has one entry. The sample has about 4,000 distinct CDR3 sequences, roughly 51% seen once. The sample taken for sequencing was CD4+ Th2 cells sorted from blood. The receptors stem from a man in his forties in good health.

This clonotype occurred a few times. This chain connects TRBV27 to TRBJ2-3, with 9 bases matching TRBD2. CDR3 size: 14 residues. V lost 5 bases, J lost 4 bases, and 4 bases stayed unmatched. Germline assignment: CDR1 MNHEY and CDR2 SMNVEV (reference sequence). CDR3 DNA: TGTGCCAGCAGTATAGGGACTAGCTCAGATACGCAGTATTTT. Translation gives CASSIGTSSDTQYF.

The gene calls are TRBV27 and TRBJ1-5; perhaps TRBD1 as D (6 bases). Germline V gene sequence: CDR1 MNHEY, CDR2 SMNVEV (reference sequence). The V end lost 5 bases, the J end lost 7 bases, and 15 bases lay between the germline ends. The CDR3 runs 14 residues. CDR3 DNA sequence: TGTGCCAGCAGTAGGGGGTTTAGGGAGCAGCCCCAGCATTTT. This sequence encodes CASSRGFREQPQHF.

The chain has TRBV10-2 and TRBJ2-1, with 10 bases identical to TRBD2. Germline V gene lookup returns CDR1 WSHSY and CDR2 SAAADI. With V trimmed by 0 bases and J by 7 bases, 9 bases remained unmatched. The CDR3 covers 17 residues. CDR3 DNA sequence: TGCGCCAGCAGTGAGTCGTCGCTAGCGGGAGTTAGTAATGAGCAGTTCTTC. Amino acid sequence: CASSESSLAGVSNEQFF.

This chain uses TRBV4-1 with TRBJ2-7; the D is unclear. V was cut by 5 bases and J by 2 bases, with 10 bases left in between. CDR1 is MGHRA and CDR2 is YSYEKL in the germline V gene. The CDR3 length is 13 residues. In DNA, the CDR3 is TGCGCCAGCAGCTCTCTCACTACCTACGAGCAGTACTTC. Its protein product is CASSSLTTYEQYF.

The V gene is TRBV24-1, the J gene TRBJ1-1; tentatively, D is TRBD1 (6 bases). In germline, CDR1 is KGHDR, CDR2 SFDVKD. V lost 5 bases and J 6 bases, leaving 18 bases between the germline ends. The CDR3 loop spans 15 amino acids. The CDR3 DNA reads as TGTGCCACCAGTGGTGCAGGGCCCGCAGGGGCTGAAGCTTTCTTT. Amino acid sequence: CATSGAGPAGAEAFF.

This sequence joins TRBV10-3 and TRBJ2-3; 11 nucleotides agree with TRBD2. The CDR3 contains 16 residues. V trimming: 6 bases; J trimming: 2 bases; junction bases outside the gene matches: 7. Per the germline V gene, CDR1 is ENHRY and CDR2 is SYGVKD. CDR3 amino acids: CAISSTSGGPTDTQYF. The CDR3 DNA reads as TGTGCCATCAGCAGCACTAGCGGGGGACCCACAGATACGCAGTATTTT.

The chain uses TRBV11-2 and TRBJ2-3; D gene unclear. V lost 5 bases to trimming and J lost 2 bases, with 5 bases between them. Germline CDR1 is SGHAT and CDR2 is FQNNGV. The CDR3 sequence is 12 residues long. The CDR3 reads CASSKTTDTQYF. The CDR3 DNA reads TGTGCCAGCAGCAAAACCACAGATACGCAGTATTTT.

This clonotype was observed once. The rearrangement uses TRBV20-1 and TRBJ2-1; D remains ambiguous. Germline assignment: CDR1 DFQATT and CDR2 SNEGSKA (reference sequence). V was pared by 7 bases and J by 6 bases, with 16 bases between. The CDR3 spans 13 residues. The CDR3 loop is CSVRPPSRNEQFF. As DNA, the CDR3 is TGCAGTGTCCGCCCCCCTTCCCGCAATGAGCAGTTCTTC.

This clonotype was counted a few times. The CDR3 nucleotides read TGCAGTGCTAGTCCTCCGCTAGCGAGAAGCACAGATACGCAGTATTTT. This encodes CSASPPLARSTDTQYF. The chain is built from TRBV20-1 and TRBJ2-3, with D perhaps TRBD2 (6 bases). Trimming stripped 3 bases from V and 0 bases from J, with 16 bases between. The CDR3 runs to 16 residues. Germline V gene sequence: CDR1 DFQATT, CDR2 SNEGSKA (reference sequence).

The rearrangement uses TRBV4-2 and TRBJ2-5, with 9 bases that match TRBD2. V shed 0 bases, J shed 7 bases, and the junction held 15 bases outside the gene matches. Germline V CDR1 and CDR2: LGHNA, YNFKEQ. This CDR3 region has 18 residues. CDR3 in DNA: TGTGCCAGCAGCCAAGACATTTCCTGGACTAGCGAAGGAGGGACCCAGTACTTC. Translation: CASSQDISWTSEGGTQYF.

The CDR3 loop reads CASRYQDSTDTQYF. The DNA for the CDR3 is TGTGCCAGCAGATACCAAGACAGCACAGATACGCAGTATTTT. The chain joins TRBV6-5 to TRBJ2-3, with D uncertain. Between the trimmed V and J ends, which lost 6 bases and 0 bases, there was a span of 10 bases. CDR1 and CDR2 (germline): MNHEY, SVGAGI. This CDR3 spans 14 amino acids.

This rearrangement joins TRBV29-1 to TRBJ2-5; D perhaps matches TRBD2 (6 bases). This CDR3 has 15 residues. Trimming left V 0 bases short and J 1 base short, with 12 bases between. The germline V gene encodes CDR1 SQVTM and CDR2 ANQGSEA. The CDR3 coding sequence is TGCAGCGTTGAAGATATGGGGACTGGCCAAGAGACCCAGTACTTC. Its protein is CSVEDMGTGQETQYF.

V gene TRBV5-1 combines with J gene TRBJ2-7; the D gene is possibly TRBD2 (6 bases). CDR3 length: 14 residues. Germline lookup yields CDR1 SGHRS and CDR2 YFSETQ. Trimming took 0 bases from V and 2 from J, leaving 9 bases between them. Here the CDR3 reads CASSLGAGTYEQYF. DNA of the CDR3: TGCGCCAGCAGCTTGGGAGCGGGTACCTACGAGCAGTACTTC. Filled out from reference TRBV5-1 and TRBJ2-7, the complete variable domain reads KAGVTQTPRYLIKTRGQQVTLSCSPISGHRSVSWYQQTPGQGLQFLFEYFSETQRNKGNFPGRFSGRQFSNSRSEMNVSTLELGDSALYLCASSLGAGTYEQYFGPGTRLTVT.

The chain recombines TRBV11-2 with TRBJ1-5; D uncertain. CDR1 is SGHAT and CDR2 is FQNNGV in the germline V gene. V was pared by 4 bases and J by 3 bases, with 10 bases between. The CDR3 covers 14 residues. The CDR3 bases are TGTGCCAGCAGCTGGCCGGGCTTCAATCAGCCCCAGCATTTT. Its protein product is CASSWPGFNQPQHF.

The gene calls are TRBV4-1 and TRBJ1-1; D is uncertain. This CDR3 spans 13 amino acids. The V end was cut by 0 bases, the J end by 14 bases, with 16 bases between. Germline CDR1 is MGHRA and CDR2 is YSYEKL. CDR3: CASSQDRVPPAFF. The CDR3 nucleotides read TGCGCCAGCAGCCAAGATCGGGTACCCCCGGCGTTCTTT.

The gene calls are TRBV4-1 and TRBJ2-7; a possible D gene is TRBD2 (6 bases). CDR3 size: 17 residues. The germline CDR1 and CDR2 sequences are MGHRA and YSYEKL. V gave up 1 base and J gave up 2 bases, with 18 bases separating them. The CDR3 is CASSQAGKKGGPYEQYF. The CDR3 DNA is TGCGCCAGCAGCCAAGCGGGGAAGAAAGGAGGGCCCTACGAGCAGTACTTC.

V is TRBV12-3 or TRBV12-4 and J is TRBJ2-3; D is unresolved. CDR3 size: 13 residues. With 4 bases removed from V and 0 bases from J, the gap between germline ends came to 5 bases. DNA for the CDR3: TGTGCCAGCAGTTCCTTTAGCACAGATACGCAGTATTTT. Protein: CASSSFSTDTQYF.

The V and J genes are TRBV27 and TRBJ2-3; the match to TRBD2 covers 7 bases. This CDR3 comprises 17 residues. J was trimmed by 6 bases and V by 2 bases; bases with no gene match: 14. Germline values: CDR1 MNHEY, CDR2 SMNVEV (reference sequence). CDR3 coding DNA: TGTGCCAGCAGTTTAGCCGGGGCTAGCGGTAAAATTGATACGCAGTATTTT. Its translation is CASSLAGASGKIDTQYF.

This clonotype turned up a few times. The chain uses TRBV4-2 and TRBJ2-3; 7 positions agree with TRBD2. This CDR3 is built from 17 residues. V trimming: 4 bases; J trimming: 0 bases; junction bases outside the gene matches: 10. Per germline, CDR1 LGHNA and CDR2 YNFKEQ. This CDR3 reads CASSPLRGGRSTDTQYF. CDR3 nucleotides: TGTGCCAGCAGCCCTCTTCGGGGCGGGAGAAGCACAGATACGCAGTATTTT.

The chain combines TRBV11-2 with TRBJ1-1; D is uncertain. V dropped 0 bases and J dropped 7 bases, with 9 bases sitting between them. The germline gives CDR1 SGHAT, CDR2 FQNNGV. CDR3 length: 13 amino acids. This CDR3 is CASSLDGTVEAFF. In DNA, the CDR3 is TGTGCCAGCAGCTTAGACGGAACAGTTGAAGCTTTCTTT.

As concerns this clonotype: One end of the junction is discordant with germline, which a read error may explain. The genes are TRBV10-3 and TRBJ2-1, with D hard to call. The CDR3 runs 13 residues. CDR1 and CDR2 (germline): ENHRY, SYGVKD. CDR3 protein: CAISIKAVDEQLF. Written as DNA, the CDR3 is TGTGCCATCAGTATTAAAGCCGTCGATGAGCAGCTCTTC.

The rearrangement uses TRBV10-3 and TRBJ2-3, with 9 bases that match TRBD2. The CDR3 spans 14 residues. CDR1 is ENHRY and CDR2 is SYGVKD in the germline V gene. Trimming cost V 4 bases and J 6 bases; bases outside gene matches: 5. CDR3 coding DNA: TGTGCCATCAGTGGCAATAGCGGGGGCGATACGCAGTATTTT. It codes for CAISGNSGGDTQYF.